Below are 5 T cell receptor beta chains sequenced from a single sample in a study of T cell repertoires in cytomegalovirus infection. TCRdb called the reads again in MiXCR, with one record for every CDR3 protein. The sample carries 500,000 or so distinct CDR3 sequences, 16% recorded once. Sequenced: CD8+ T cells from PBMCs. Receptor source: a human donor in good health (CMV status not recorded). Some clones in this sample may be carry-over from other donors' samples.

A word on this clonotype: A much more abundant neighbour one base away suggests this may be a read error. The conserved final phenylalanine or tryptophan is absent from the CDR3, which likely points to a read error. V is TRBV28 and J is TRBJ2-1, with 9 bases identical to TRBD1. CDR1 is MDHEN and CDR2 is SYDVKM in the germline V gene. With 6 bases clipped from V and 7 bases from J, the junction kept 7 bases outside the gene matches. This CDR3 region has 14 residues. The CDR3 region is CASSPGQGRNEQFS. The CDR3 nucleotides are TGTGCCAGCAGCCCCGGACAGGGGAGGAATGAGCAGTTCTCC.

The table lists this clonotype with a few counts. The CDR3 region has the DNA TGTGCCAGCAAAAGGACAGGGGATACAGATACGCAGTATTTT. This encodes CASKRTGDTDTQYF. This chain connects TRBV2 to TRBJ2-3; TRBD1 aligns across 9 bases. V shed 7 bases and J 3 bases; nucleotides not matched to a gene: 5. This CDR3 region has 14 residues. Per germline, CDR1 SNHLY and CDR2 FYNNEI. The entire variable domain, with the rest obtained from reference TRBV2 and TRBJ2-3, is as follows: EPEVTQTPSHQVTQMGQEVILRCVPISNHLYFYWYRQILGQKVEFLVSFYNNEISEKSEIFDDQFSVERPDGSNFTLKIRSTKLEDSAMYFCASKRTGDTDTQYFGPGTRLTVL.

The genes are TRBV15 and TRBJ2-2; no reliable D call. Between the trimmed V and J ends, which lost 3 bases and 6 bases, there was a span of 5 bases. The germline gives CDR1 LNHNV, CDR2 YYDKDF (reference sequence). This CDR3 has 12 amino acids. CDR3 region: CATSSSSGELFF. The DNA of the CDR3 is TGTGCCACCAGCAGTAGTTCCGGGGAGCTGTTTTTT.

In this sample, this clonotype turned up many times. This sequence joins TRBV7-6 and TRBJ2-7; 8 bases are a match to TRBD2. The CDR3 has 15 residues. In germline, CDR1 is SGHVS, CDR2 FNYEAQ. Unmatched junction bases numbered 8, after V lost 5 bases and J lost 2 bases. The CDR3 nucleotides are TGTGCCAGCAGCCCTCCGGGACTAGGGGCCTACGAGCAGTACTTC. As protein: CASSPPGLGAYEQYF. The variable domain in full, with the rest retrieved from reference TRBV7-6 and TRBJ2-7, is GAGVSQSPRYKVTKRGQDVALRCDPISGHVSLYWYRQALGQGPEFLTYFNYEAQQDKSGLPNDRFSAERPEGSISTLTIQRTEQRDSAMYRCASSPPGLGAYEQYFGPGTRLTVT.

This clonotype was seen repeatedly, ten times or more. The rearrangement uses TRBV12-3 or TRBV12-4 and TRBJ1-5; D gene unclear. This CDR3 is built from 14 residues. Trimming shortened V by 3 bases and J by 0 bases, and 6 bases separated the two germline ends. The CDR3 region has the DNA TGTGCCAGCAGTTTTCGATATAGCAATCAGCCCCAGCATTTT. The encoded protein is CASSFRYSNQPQHF.